This passage covers 18 T cell receptor beta chains from one sample sequenced in a study of T cell repertoires in cytomegalovirus infection. One entry per CDR3 protein results from TCRdb running MiXCR on the reads. This sample carries hundreds of thousands of distinct CDR3 sequences, around 11% of them seen once, and the ten largest clones take 10%. Sequencing input: PBMCs. All receptors derive from a human donor in good health (CMV status not recorded). Some clones in this sample may be carry-over from other donors' samples.

The table lists this clonotype with a few counts. CDR3 sequence reads: CASSEATGTAYEQYF. CDR3 nucleotides: TGTGCCAGCAGTGAGGCGACCGGGACAGCCTACGAGCAGTACTTC. The rearrangement joins TRBV6-1 to TRBJ2-7; 7 nucleotides align to TRBD1. J was trimmed by 2 bases and V by 3 bases; bases with no gene match: 7. This CDR3 has 15 residues. Looked up from germline, CDR1 is MNHNS and CDR2 is SASEGT.

This clonotype was detected many times. The V gene is TRBV7-9, the J gene TRBJ2-1; 9 bases are shared with TRBD2. The CDR3 is 14 amino acids. The V and J ends lost 5 bases and 9 bases, in that order; junction bases with no gene match: 8. Germline lookup yields CDR1 SEHNR and CDR2 FQNEAQ (reference sequence). DNA of the CDR3: TGTGCCAGCAGCCCCGGACTAGCGAGGGGTGAGCAGTTCTTC. Translating gives CASSPGLARGEQFF. Drawing the rest from reference TRBV7-9 and TRBJ2-1, the complete variable domain is DTGVSQNPRHKITKRGQNVTFRCDPISEHNRLYWYRQTLGQGPEFLTYFQNEAQLEKSRLLSDRFSAERPKGSFSTLEIQRTEQGDSAMYLCASSPGLARGEQFFGPGTRLTVL.

In this sample, this clonotype turned up many times. The CDR3 here is CASSRPGQGNNEQFF. The DNA of the CDR3 is TGTGCCAGCAGCCGGCCGGGACAGGGAAACAATGAGCAGTTCTTC. The J gene is TRBJ2-1, the V gene TRBV7-8; the match to TRBD1 covers 9 bases. The CDR3 extends over 15 amino acids. Germline values: CDR1 SGHVS, CDR2 FQNEAQ. J lost 5 bases, V lost 5 bases, and 7 bases had no gene match.

The chain recombines TRBV20-1 with TRBJ2-7, with D uncertain. CDR1 is DFQATT, CDR2 SNEGSKA, per germline (reference sequence). CDR3 length: 13 residues. Trimming pared 1 base from V and 5 bases from J, leaving 12 bases between. DNA of the CDR3: TGCAGTGCTAGAGGGGGTCTCCTCCACGAGCAGTACTTC. Translated, it gives CSARGGLLHEQYF.

The sample holds many counts of this clonotype. J is TRBJ1-4 and V is TRBV9; 8 bases map to TRBD1. This CDR3 region has 17 residues. J lost 0 bases, V lost 3 bases, and 7 bases had no gene match. The germline V gene encodes CDR1 SGDLS and CDR2 YYNGEE. CDR3 nucleotide sequence: TGTGCCAGCAGCGACCGGGACAGGTCTACAACTAATGAAAAACTGTTTTTT. This codes for CASSDRDRSTTNEKLFF.

This chain connects TRBV12-3 or TRBV12-4 to TRBJ2-1; D possibly corresponds to TRBD1 (5 bases). The CDR3 consists of 13 residues. Trimming shortened V by 5 bases and J by 5 bases, and 10 bases separated the two germline ends. Here the CDR3 DNA reads TGTGCCAGCAGTCCCCTAGGGGACAATGAGCAGTTCTTC. Translated, it gives CASSPLGDNEQFF.

In regard to this clonotype: A read error may be the cause here, since a much bigger clone is one base away. The chain uses TRBV28 and TRBJ1-3, with no clear D. The germline gives CDR1 MDHEN, CDR2 SYDVKM. CDR3 length: 12 amino acids. The CDR3 region has the DNA TGTGCCAGCAGTTTGAACGAAAACACCATATGTTTT. Translating gives CASSLNENTICF.

This clonotype was seen repeatedly, ten times or more. The conserved phenylalanine or tryptophan is not found at the CDR3 terminus, so this likely reflects a read error. Because the CDR3's place on the DNA is in doubt, the DNA is left out and the CDR3 is given as listed by TCRdb. This chain uses TRBV6-1 with TRBJ2-7; TRBD2 reflects the table's D call only, with no check against the DNA. The CDR3 length equals 13 residues, ends included. CDR1 is MNHNS and CDR2 is SASEGT in the germline V gene. The CDR3: CASSDPQVSKSLY.

This clonotype was found many times. J is TRBJ1-3 and V is TRBV24-1, with 8 bases fitting TRBD1. This CDR3 region has 14 residues. The V and J ends lost 9 bases and 1 base, in that order; junction bases with no gene match: 4. Germline V gene lookup returns CDR1 KGHDR and CDR2 SFDVKD. In nucleotides, the CDR3 is TGTGCCACCCAGAGGACAGGGTCTGGAAACACCATATATTTT. Translation gives CATQRTGSGNTIYF.

This clonotype showed up just a few times. The gene calls are TRBV9 and TRBJ2-5; no firm D call. Looked up from germline, CDR1 is SGDLS and CDR2 is YYNGEE. V was pared by 0 bases and J by 13 bases, with 13 bases between. The CDR3 consists of 12 residues. CDR3 region: CASSVAGSALYF. The DNA for the CDR3 is TGTGCCAGCAGCGTAGCTGGCAGCGCGTTGTACTTC.

This clonotype was observed at least ten times. This chain links TRBV12-3 or TRBV12-4 with TRBJ1-6; 12 nucleotides match TRBD1. The CDR3 runs 16 residues. V shed 6 bases and J 7 bases; nucleotides not matched to a gene: 7. The DNA for the CDR3 is TGTGCCAGCAGCCCCGGGACAGGGGGCTTCAATTCACCCCTCCACTTT. It is translated as CASSPGTGGFNSPLHF.

This rearrangement joins TRBV11-3 to TRBJ2-1, with 7 bases that match TRBD2. The germline V gene has CDR1 SGHNT and CDR2 YENEEA. Trimming at V came to 6 bases and at J to 13 bases, leaving 9 bases not matched to a gene. The CDR3 totals 12 residues. The CDR3 DNA reads TGTGCCAGCAGTCGCCCGCGGGAGAACCAGTTCTTC. Residues: CASSRPRENQFF.

This sequence joins TRBV19 and TRBJ1-1, with 9 bases aligning to TRBD1. CDR3 length: 16 residues. Germline CDR1 LNHDA, CDR2 SQIVND (reference sequence). V was clipped by 7 bases and J by 0 bases; unmatched bases: 9. CDR3 loop: CASKGGTGFVNTEAFF. The CDR3 DNA reads TGTGCCAGTAAGGGAGGGACAGGGTTTGTGAACACTGAAGCTTTCTTT. Supplemented by reference TRBV19 and TRBJ1-1, the full variable domain reads DGGITQSPKYLFRKEGQNVTLSCEQNLNHDAMYWYRQDPGQGLRLIYYSQIVNDFQKGDIAEGYSVSREKKESFPLTVTSAQKNPTAFYLCASKGGTGFVNTEAFFGQGTRLTVV.

Here the CDR3 DNA reads TGTGCCAGCAGAGCATATGCGGGGGGCACTGAGCAGTTCTTC. Protein: CASRAYAGGTEQFF. This sequence joins TRBV27 and TRBJ2-1; 8 nucleotides line up with TRBD2. The CDR3 sequence is 14 residues long. Germline V lookup: CDR1 MNHEY, CDR2 SMNVEV (reference sequence). Unmatched junction bases numbered 10, after V lost 6 bases and J lost 9 bases.

This rearrangement joins TRBV5-1 to TRBJ1-2; a possible D gene is TRBD1 (5 bases). The germline CDR1 and CDR2 sequences are SGHRS and YFSETQ. This CDR3 region has 15 residues. Deletions cut 3 bases from V and 8 bases from J, with 20 bases between. The CDR3 reads CASSSGDGLGGGYTF. CDR3 coding DNA: TGCGCCAGCAGCTCGGGGGACGGACTTGGTGGAGGCTACACCTTC.

This rearrangement joins TRBV2 to TRBJ2-1; TRBD2 matches at 13 bases. J gave up 7 bases and V 1 base, and 7 bases lay outside the gene matches. The CDR3 consists of 17 residues. Germline CDR1 is SNHLY and CDR2 is FYNNEI. The CDR3 sequence is CASSEVGTSGEWNEQFF. CDR3 nucleotide sequence: TGTGCCAGCAGTGAAGTGGGGACTAGCGGGGAGTGGAATGAGCAGTTCTTC.

There are many counts of this clonotype. This chain uses TRBV7-8 with TRBJ2-7; either TRBD1 or TRBD2 may supply D (7 bases each). The CDR3 sequence is 17 residues long. Trimming removed 3 bases at V and 4 bases at J, with 22 bases between. In germline, CDR1 is SGHVS, CDR2 FQNEAQ. The CDR3 here is CASSFPQGGLRGYEQYF. CDR3 sequence (DNA): TGTGCCAGCAGCTTCCCCCAGGGGGGGCTGAGAGGTTACGAGCAGTACTTC.

This clonotype was counted ten times or more. The chain uses TRBV5-5 and TRBJ2-3; the D gene is possibly TRBD1 (5 bases). Germline CDR1 reads SGHKS; CDR2 reads YYEKEE (reference sequence). This CDR3 has 15 residues. Deletions cut 0 bases from V and 2 bases from J, with 10 bases between. The chain's CDR3 is CASSLGRAPTDTQYF. The DNA for the CDR3 is TGTGCCAGCAGCTTGGGCAGGGCCCCCACAGATACGCAGTATTTT.